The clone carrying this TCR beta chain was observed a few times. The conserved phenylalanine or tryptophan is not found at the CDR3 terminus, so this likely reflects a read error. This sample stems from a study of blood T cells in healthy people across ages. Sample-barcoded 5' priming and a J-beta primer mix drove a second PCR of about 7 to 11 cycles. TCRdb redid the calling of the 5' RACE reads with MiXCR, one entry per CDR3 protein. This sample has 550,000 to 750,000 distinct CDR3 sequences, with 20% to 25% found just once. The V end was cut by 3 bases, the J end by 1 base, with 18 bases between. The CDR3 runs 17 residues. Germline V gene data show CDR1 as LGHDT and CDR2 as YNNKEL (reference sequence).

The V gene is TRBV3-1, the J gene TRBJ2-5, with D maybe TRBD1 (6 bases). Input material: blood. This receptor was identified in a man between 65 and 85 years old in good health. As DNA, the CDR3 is TGTGCCAGCAGCCATCGGGACATCCAAATGGGCCAAGAGACCCAGTACCTC. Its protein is CASSHRDIQMGQETQYL.